These 21 T cell receptor beta chains were all obtained from the same sample, sequenced in a study of beta chain features in type 1 diabetes. Overall study findings and caveats: Type 1 diabetes patients showed a moderate but significant shortening of TCRB CDR3s in all four CD4+ subsets.

Expressed TCRB transcripts were sequenced because the isolated RNA had all been reverse transcribed beforehand. Some clones are missing from TCRdb's copy, which holds only in-frame ones; the method was immunoSEQ multiplex PCR. In the table there are some 280,000 clones, 14% of which are singletons. Their antigens remain unidentified. Material: naive CD4+ T cells from blood. These receptor sequences come from a young man with type 1 diabetes.

Only a few counts were recorded for this clone. The chain joins TRBV7-3 to TRBJ2-3; D unclear. Looked up from germline, CDR1 is SGHTA and CDR2 is FQGTGA. This CDR3 is 13 amino acids long. V was trimmed by 3 bases and J by 0 bases, leaving 4 bases between them. The CDR3 DNA is TGTGCCAGCAGCTTTGCGAGCACAGATACGCAGTATTTT. This codes for CASSFASTDTQYF.

The CDR3 sequence is CASRSGTGDYGYTF. CDR3 in DNA: TGCGCCAGCAGATCCGGGACAGGGGACTATGGCTACACCTTC. This sequence joins TRBV5-1 and TRBJ1-2; 10 nucleotides align to TRBD1. V was pared by 5 bases and J by 3 bases, with 4 bases of the junction left unmatched. This CDR3 is 14 amino acids long. Germline CDR1 SGHRS, CDR2 YFSETQ.

J is TRBJ2-7 and V is TRBV9; 8 positions agree with TRBD2. CDR1 SGDLS and CDR2 YYNGEE come from the germline V gene. The CDR3 covers 15 residues. Trimming took 5 bases from V and 5 from J; bases not matched to a gene: 12. The CDR3 spells CASSVRGTSFDEQYF. The CDR3 DNA reads TGTGCCAGCAGTGTTAGAGGGACTAGTTTCGACGAGCAGTACTTC.

This clone was recorded a few times. V gene TRBV7-9 combines with J gene TRBJ2-5; 8 bases line up with TRBD2. J lost 4 bases, V lost 4 bases, and 8 bases had no gene match. The CDR3 extends over 15 amino acids. Germline V lookup: CDR1 SEHNR, CDR2 FQNEAQ (reference sequence). The CDR3: CASSSPSGSGETQYF. CDR3 coding DNA: TGTGCCAGCAGCTCGCCTAGCGGGTCTGGAGAGACCCAGTACTTC.

The sample holds a few counts of this clone. The V gene is TRBV19, the J gene TRBJ2-5; 8 nucleotides align to TRBD2. Losses at the gene ends were 5 bases for V and 7 bases for J; bases not matched to a gene: 9. Germline V lookup: CDR1 LNHDA, CDR2 SQIVND (reference sequence). This CDR3 has 14 amino acids. The CDR3 loop reads CASSPGLASVTQYF. CDR3 nucleotides: TGTGCCAGTAGTCCCGGACTAGCTTCTGTGACCCAGTACTTC.

The CDR3 DNA reads TGCGCCAGCAGCTTGGAGCGGGTCGGCAATGAGCAGTTCTTC. It specifies CASSLERVGNEQFF. This sequence joins TRBV5-1 and TRBJ2-1; D might be TRBD2 (6 bases). Between the trimmed V and J ends, which lost 0 bases and 6 bases, there was a span of 10 bases. This CDR3 comprises 14 residues. Germline V gene sequence: CDR1 SGHRS, CDR2 YFSETQ.

Only a few counts were recorded for this clone. This sequence joins TRBV10-3 and TRBJ1-4, with TRBD1 identical over 9 bases. This CDR3 region has 15 residues. With V trimmed by 0 bases and J by 6 bases, 2 bases remained unmatched. Germline V gene lookup returns CDR1 ENHRY and CDR2 SYGVKD. CDR3 loop: CAISESDRGYEKLFF. CDR3 DNA: TGTGCCATCAGTGAGTCGGACAGGGGCTATGAAAAACTGTTTTTT.

The table lists this clone with a count of one. The chain combines TRBV28 with TRBJ1-4; D may be TRBD1 (5 bases). CDR1 is MDHEN, CDR2 SYDVKM, per germline. V lost 5 bases to trimming and J lost 5 bases, with 12 bases between them. The CDR3 extends over 14 amino acids. The CDR3 sequence is CASSPDTANEKLFF. The DNA for the CDR3 is TGTGCCAGCAGTCCGGACACAGCAAATGAAAAACTGTTTTTT.

V usage is TRBV5-1 and J usage is TRBJ2-3, with a weak D call TRBD2 (5 bases). The V gene lost 3 bases and the J gene lost 1 base, with 18 bases spanning the gap. Germline V lookup: CDR1 SGHRS, CDR2 YFSETQ. This CDR3 has 17 amino acids. The CDR3 sequence: CASSYPASRPGTDTQYF. For the CDR3, the DNA is TGCGCCAGCAGCTACCCGGCTAGCCGGCCGGGCACAGATACGCAGTATTTT.

The chain carries TRBV2 and TRBJ2-1; 11 bases match TRBD2. This CDR3 is built from 16 residues. CDR1 is SNHLY, CDR2 FYNNEI, per germline. V lost 6 bases to trimming and J lost 5 bases; unmatched junction nucleotides: 9. Written as DNA, the CDR3 is TGTGCCAGCAGACGTACCGGGACTAGCGGTAACAATGAGCAGTTCTTC. It encodes CASRRTGTSGNNEQFF.

This clone was observed a few times. V and J are TRBV30 and TRBJ1-4; 9 bases align to TRBD1. CDR1 is GTSNPN and CDR2 is SVGIG in the germline V gene (reference sequence). The trim removed 7 bases at V and 8 bases at J, leaving 8 bases unmatched. The CDR3 has 13 residues. The chain's CDR3 is CASLRQGEEKLFF. The DNA of the CDR3 is TGTGCCTCCCTAAGACAGGGGGAAGAAAAACTGTTTTTT.

The chain combines TRBV30 with TRBJ2-5; 7 bases match TRBD2. The CDR3 extends over 14 amino acids. V lost 2 bases and J lost 4; bases outside the gene matches: 7. From germline, CDR1 is GTSNPN and CDR2 SVGIG (reference sequence). The CDR3 bases are TGTGCCTGGAGTATCCGGGGGAGGGGAGAGACCCAGTACTTC. Translation gives CAWSIRGRGETQYF.

This clone has a handful of counts. The genes are TRBV18 and TRBJ2-7, with a possible D match to TRBD1 (6 bases). Germline lookup yields CDR1 KGHSH and CDR2 LQKENI. The CDR3 has 14 residues. Trimming cost V 6 bases and J 3 bases, with 15 bases left between them. In DNA, the CDR3 is TGTGCCAGCTCTCAACAGGGTTTGAGCTACGAGCAGTACTTC. Its protein is CASSQQGLSYEQYF.

There are many counts of this clone. The genes are TRBV23-1 and TRBJ2-2; 8 nucleotides align to TRBD1. TRBV23-1 is designated an ORF whose function remains uncertain. The CDR3 is made up of 16 amino acids. With 2 bases clipped from V and 5 bases from J, the junction kept 7 bases outside the gene matches. The CDR3 nucleotides are TGCGCCAGCAGTCAACAGGGGGCCCAGGGGACCGGGGAGCTGTTTTTT. It translates to CASSQQGAQGTGELFF.

The chain couples TRBV28 to TRBJ2-3; 9 bases line up with TRBD2. V lost 5 bases, J lost 7 bases, and 13 bases stayed unmatched. The CDR3 spans 16 residues. The germline V gene encodes CDR1 MDHEN and CDR2 SYDVKM. The CDR3 spells CASSLISGGSGNTQYF. Here the CDR3 DNA reads TGTGCCAGCAGTCTTATTAGCGGGGGCTCCGGAAATACGCAGTATTTT.

This clone was observed a handful of times. The chain couples TRBV30 to TRBJ1-2, with 7 nucleotides matching TRBD1. V was pared by 3 bases and J by 2 bases, with 12 bases of the junction left unmatched. Germline CDR1 is GTSNPN and CDR2 is SVGIG (reference sequence). CDR3 length equals 16 residues. The chain's CDR3 is CAWSSLRGPVNYGYTF. The DNA of the CDR3 is TGTGCCTGGAGCTCACTAAGGGGGCCCGTCAACTATGGCTACACCTTC.

This clone has more than one count but fewer than ten. The chain is built from TRBV6-5 and TRBJ2-7, with D possibly being TRBD2 (6 bases). Trimming removed 0 bases from V and 7 bases from J, with 10 bases in between. This CDR3 region has 13 residues. Looked up from germline, CDR1 is MNHEY and CDR2 is SVGAGI. The DNA of the CDR3 is TGTGCCAGCAGTTACTCGCTAGCGTGGGAGCAGTACTTC. Translation gives CASSYSLAWEQYF.

The rearrangement joins TRBV5-6 to TRBJ1-2, with 9 bases lining up with TRBD1. Trimming took 1 base from V and 4 from J; bases not matched to a gene: 8. Per germline, CDR1 SGHDT and CDR2 YYEEEE. The CDR3 totals 16 residues. The CDR3 spells CASSLRWDRAFYGYTF. CDR3 DNA: TGTGCCAGCAGCTTGCGGTGGGACAGGGCCTTCTATGGCTACACCTTC.

This clone has more than one count but fewer than ten. This chain connects TRBV6-1 to TRBJ2-4; TRBD2 matches 9 bases. Trimming at V came to 3 bases and at J to 5 bases, leaving 17 bases not matched to a gene. Per the germline V gene, CDR1 is MNHNS and CDR2 is SASEGT. CDR3 length: 19 amino acids. The CDR3 coding sequence is TGTGCCAGCAGTGACGCCAGCGGGAGGAGAAGTGGAAAGGAAAACATTCAGTACTTC. Translated, it gives CASSDASGRRSGKENIQYF.

The chain carries TRBV14 and TRBJ2-7; possibly TRBD1 for D (5 bases). Germline loops: CDR1 SGHDN, CDR2 FVKESK. V lost 6 bases and J lost 6, with 15 bases in between. This CDR3 has 13 residues. The CDR3 DNA sequence: TGTGCCAGCAGTGCTATCAGGGCCTCCGAGCAGTACTTC. It yields the protein CASSAIRASEQYF.

The J gene is TRBJ2-5, the V gene TRBV27; 8 bases map to TRBD2. CDR3 length equals 14 residues. The V and J ends lost 8 bases and 5 bases, in that order; junction bases with no gene match: 10. Germline CDR1 MNHEY, CDR2 SMNVEV (reference sequence). CDR3 loop: CASSNRGGAETQYF. DNA of the CDR3: TGTGCCAGCTCAAACCGGGGGGGCGCGGAGACCCAGTACTTC.